Listed below are T cell receptor beta chains from one sample, sequenced in a study of cytomegalovirus exposure and HLA in healthy donors. Data came from immunoSEQ multiplex PCR; TCRdb stores just in-frame clones and leaves some out. The repertoire consists of 95,000 to 150,000 clones, with 80% occurring once and the leading ten covering 0.24%. The sample consisted of PBMCs. All receptors come from a man over 45 in good health and CMV-seronegative. The conserved cysteine and the conserved F or W are not part of the CDR3 here. The D gene is left open where the match is weak.

>.|TRBJ1-3|TRBV5-1
ASSLSGAGNTIY
>TRBD2|TRBJ2-1|TRBV7-3
ASSLNSMSGGSYNEQF
>.|TRBJ2-2|TRBV2
ATLDSANTGELF
>TRBD1|TRBJ1-2|TRBV29-1
SVEGQDRGRGYT
>TRBD1|TRBJ1-3|TRBV29-1
SVGQGGNTIY
>TRBD1|TRBJ1-2|TRBV27
ASSPAGTGSGYT
>.|TRBJ2-3|TRBV9
ASSTFERATDTQY
>.|TRBJ2-7|TRBV6-5
ASSYLAASSEQY
>.|TRBJ2-5|TRBV28
ASSRTSAQGRETQY
>.|TRBJ2-3|TRBV4-2
ASSQGLGVDTQY
>TRBD2|TRBJ2-7|TRBV6-1
ASTTGLANLYEQY
>TRBD2|TRBJ2-2|TRBV9
ASSSGGGRWTGELF
>.|TRBJ2-2|TRBV27
ASSFLNTGELF
>.|TRBJ1-2|TRBV7-2
ASSPRTDGYT
>TRBD2|TRBJ2-1|TRBV29-1
SVDPPGLAGGRPQF
>TRBD1|TRBJ2-5|TRBV5-1
ARSLEGTGLQETQY
>.|TRBJ2-6|TRBV27
ASSFIRGHSGANVLT
>.|TRBJ2-5|TRBV28
ASSPTRPQETQY
>.|TRBJ2-2|TRBV27
ASSSRDPNTGELF
>TRBD1|TRBJ2-1|TRBV15
ATSRTAGTVHNEQF
>.|TRBJ1-1|TRBV9
ASSVGGESEAF
>.|TRBJ2-7|TRBV10-3
ASSPGPNSYEQY
>.|TRBJ2-7|TRBV7-3
ASIARYEYEQY
>TRBD2|TRBJ2-1|TRBV11-3
ASSLLAGGVGNEQF
>.|TRBJ2-1|TRBV7-8
ASSAPSFFEQF
>TRBD1|TRBJ1-4|TRBV28
ASRPHGTDNEKLF
>.|TRBJ2-5|TRBV25-1
ASTPGQGRETQY
>TRBD1|TRBJ1-6|TRBV11-2
ASRTTGQTVGPLH
>TRBD1|TRBJ2-7|TRBV29-1
SVRGPGYEQY
>TRBD1|TRBJ1-2|TRBV27
ASSPGTVLGYT
>.|TRBJ2-7|TRBV5-6
ASSFGLGGAYSYEQY
>.|TRBJ1-5|TRBV10-3
AISEAGAQPQH
>.|TRBJ1-5|TRBV28
ASSRGGRQPQH
>.|TRBJ2-7|TRBV7-9
ASSPDSPHEQY
>TRBD1|TRBJ2-7|TRBV7-3
ASSLTGQGSYEQY